Listed here are 9 T cell receptor beta chains from one sample, sequenced in a study of OX40 agonist ivuxolimab in advanced cancers. Receptor amplification or capture employed the immunoSEQ multiplex PCR assay. The source is immuneACCESS, and TCRdb retained only in-frame sequences with V and J called. Part of the clones is not carried over; for the studies checked, unresolved V genes explain less than half of this, and the remainder is unexplained. A total of about 32,000 clones appear in this sample, over 80% of them only once. The ten most abundant clones make up around 21% of the sample. Sequencing was performed on CD4+ or CD8+ T cells sorted from blood, taken in a trial of the OX40 agonist ivuxolimab. All receptors derive from an adult with an advanced solid tumor such as melanoma, head and neck, liver or kidney cancer.

The sample holds one count of this clone. The V call is TRBV9, the J call TRBJ2-7, with 11 bases matching TRBD2. The CDR3 contains 16 residues. After removal of 0 bases from V and 4 bases from J, the junction contained 6 bases not matched to a gene. Germline V gene lookup returns CDR1 SGDLS and CDR2 YYNGEE. Here the CDR3 DNA reads TGTGCCAGCAGCGTAGATGCGTCTAGCGGGAGGTACGAGCAGTACTTC. Translated: CASSVDASSGRYEQYF.

This clone has only one observation. The rearrangement joins TRBV5-1 to TRBJ2-1; TRBD2 matches 8 bases. CDR3 length: 15 amino acids. Germline-derived CDR1 and CDR2 are SGHRS and YFSETQ. V was clipped by 4 bases and J by 5 bases; unmatched bases: 8. As DNA, the CDR3 is TGCGCCAGCAGCCCCCCCGGGGGGGCTAACAATGAGCAGTTCTTC. Protein product: CASSPPGGANNEQFF.

The CDR3 bases are TGTGCCAGCAGCTACCGGGACAGAGTCAATCAGCCCCAGCATTTT. Encoded protein: CASSYRDRVNQPQHF. The J gene is TRBJ1-5, the V gene TRBV7-8; 7 bases match TRBD1. Germline assignment: CDR1 SGHVS and CDR2 FQNEAQ. Germline trimming cut 4 bases from V and 3 bases from J; bases unmatched to any gene: 6. The CDR3 covers 15 residues.

V is TRBV11-2 and J is TRBJ2-1; 11 nucleotides agree with TRBD2. Trimming at V came to 5 bases and at J to 1 base, leaving 4 bases not matched to a gene. The CDR3 totals 16 residues. Germline CDR1 reads SGHAT; CDR2 reads FQNNGV. CDR3: CASSASGRISYNEQFF. The DNA for the CDR3 is TGTGCCAGCAGCGCTAGCGGGAGGATTTCCTACAATGAGCAGTTCTTC.

The chain carries TRBV6-6 and TRBJ2-5; 10 bases map to TRBD1. This CDR3 comprises 15 residues. The V segment lost 6 bases and the J segment 6 bases; nucleotides outside the gene matches: 10. In germline, CDR1 is MNHNY, CDR2 SVGAGI (reference sequence). CDR3 nucleotide sequence: TGTGCCAGCAGCCGAGGGACAGGGGTTTCGAAGACCCAGTACTTC. Protein: CASSRGTGVSKTQYF.

The DNA of the CDR3 is TGCGCCAGCAGCATTGAGACTAGCGGGGGGGTCCCCACCGGGGAGCTGTTTTTT. As protein: CASSIETSGGVPTGELFF. J is TRBJ2-2 and V is TRBV5-1, with 14 bases matching TRBD2. The CDR3 has 18 residues. From germline, CDR1 is SGHRS and CDR2 YFSETQ. V shed 4 bases, J shed 4 bases, and the junction held 9 bases outside the gene matches.

The sample holds a few counts of this clone. V is TRBV5-5 and J is TRBJ1-6; D not resolved. Germline V gives CDR1 SGHKS, CDR2 YYEKEE (reference sequence). CDR3 length equals 14 residues. Trimming left V 4 bases short and J 7 bases short, with 12 bases between. The CDR3 nucleotides are TGTGCCAGCAGCGGGTTCGGGAGCAATTCACCCCTCCACTTT. Protein product: CASSGFGSNSPLHF.

The rearrangement joins TRBV6-5 to TRBJ1-1; D is unresolved. The V gene lost 5 bases and the J gene lost 6 bases, with 16 bases spanning the gap. CDR1 is MNHEY and CDR2 is SVGAGI in the germline V gene. The CDR3 is made up of 14 amino acids. CDR3 DNA: TGTGCCAGCAGTAATGGGAGGGAATGGGCTGAAGCTTTCTTT. It encodes CASSNGREWAEAFF.

On this clone: This sample also contains other DNA sequences that code for the same CDR3. V is TRBV28 and J is TRBJ2-7; D gene unclear. Per the germline V gene, CDR1 is MDHEN and CDR2 is SYDVKM. The germline V and J ends were trimmed by 3 bases and 3 bases, with 3 bases remaining between them. This CDR3 contains 11 residues. The CDR3 protein is CASSFSYEQYF. DNA of the CDR3: TGTGCCAGCAGTTTCAGCTACGAGCAGTACTTC.